This T cell receptor (beta chain) was identified during a study of blood T cell repertoires in COVID-19. Study-level background: From T cells, B-cell-depleted T cells, or PBMCs came the material, which was cDNA or gDNA.

V was cut by 2 bases and J by 13 bases, with 20 bases left in between. Germline loops: CDR1 SGHNT, CDR2 YYREEE (reference sequence). The CDR3 consists of 14 residues. Followed longitudinally, the Seattle patients had been enrolled during active infection. Here immunoSEQ multiplex PCR was the method, and the copy in TCRdb shows in-frame clones only, minus some. The sample carries around 290,000 clones, 80% to 95% recorded once. Sequencing was performed on peripheral blood. This clonotype originated in a young woman with COVID-19, enrolled during active disease. The J gene is TRBJ2-3, the V gene TRBV5-4; D is ambiguous. CDR3 amino acids: CASSFRNIVGVEYF. CDR3 coding DNA: TGTGCCAGCAGCTTTCGAAATATTGTGGGCGTTGAGTATTTT.